What follows describes a single T cell receptor (beta chain). This sample was included in a study of technical replicates of blood from a few donors. The repertoire was sequenced with immunoSEQ multiplex PCR; TCRdb's copy has only in-frame clones and lacks some. The sample consists of approximately 75,000 clones, around four fifths of them appearing once. The CDR3 runs 15 residues. The V gene's germline CDR1 is LGHNA and CDR2 YSLEER. The V and J ends lost 5 bases and 1 base, in that order; junction bases with no gene match: 7. Sequenced material: PBMCs. This sequence was found in a human donor in good health. Some clones in this sample may be carry-over from other donors' samples. This rearrangement joins TRBV4-3 to TRBJ2-7; 8 bases agree with TRBD1. As DNA, the CDR3 is TGCGCCAGCAGCGAGGGCAGGGGGCTATCCTACGAGCAGTACTTC. Translating gives CASSEGRGLSYEQYF.